These T cell receptor beta chains were read from a single sample in a study of T cell responses to AZD1222 COVID-19 vaccine. This table comes from immunoSEQ multiplex PCR, and its TCRdb copy is limited to in-frame clones, with some not included. In the table there are some 120,000 clones, less than 95% of which are singletons. Source: peripheral blood, taken on day 0 of MenACWY control vaccination. These receptor sequences come from an adult in good health. Both conserved end residues are part of each CDR3. The order of the fields is D gene, clone size, CDR3 length, V gene, J gene, CDR3 protein, CDR3 DNA. D genes are given only for firm matches. Clone sizes are given selectively: once, few, many, or a class where the clone is expanded.

>NA|NA|13|TRBV4-3|TRBJ1-4
CASSQALGEKLFF
TGCGCCAGCAGCCAAGCGTTGGGTGAAAAACTGTTTTTT
>NA|NA|12|TRBV19|TRBJ1-2
CASAYANYGYTF
TGTGCCAGCGCCTATGCTAACTATGGCTACACCTTC
>NA|NA|13|TRBV7-9|TRBJ1-2
CATWRDGDYGYTF
TGTGCCACTTGGCGGGACGGAGACTATGGCTACACCTTC
>TRBD2|once|16|TRBV11-2|TRBJ2-7
CASSLGPGTSGYEQYF
TGTGCCAGCAGCTTAGGTCCCGGGACTAGCGGTTACGAGCAGTACTTC
>NA|NA|17|TRBV6-4|TRBJ1-2
CASSDFFSGEDQDGYTF
TGTGCCAGCAGTGACTTTTTTTCGGGGGAGGATCAAGATGGCTACACCTTC
>TRBD2|NA|14|TRBV29-1|TRBJ2-1
CSVEASGVYNEQFF
TGCAGCGTTGAGGCTAGCGGGGTCTACAATGAGCAGTTCTTC
>NA|NA|14|TRBV5-1|TRBJ1-3
CASSIGQPGNTIYF
TGCGCCAGCAGTATCGGCCAGCCTGGAAACACCATATATTTT
>NA|NA|14|TRBV28|TRBJ1-3
CATGTTQMGNTIYF
TGTGCCACCGGGACAACGCAGATGGGAAACACCATATATTTT
>NA|NA|13|TRBV9|TRBJ2-2
CASSVWAAGELFF
TGTGCCAGCAGCGTTTGGGCGGCCGGGGAGCTGTTTTTT
>NA|few|16|TRBV19|TRBJ2-2
CASGHGYGVNTGELFF
TGTGCCAGTGGCCACGGGTATGGGGTAAACACCGGGGAGCTGTTTTTT
>TRBD1|NA|15|TRBV27|TRBJ2-7
CASRPGQGKGYEQYF
TGTGCCAGCAGACCCGGACAGGGAAAGGGTTACGAGCAGTACTTC
>TRBD1|NA|15|TRBV19|TRBJ2-2
CASSILDRAHGELFF
TGTGCCAGTAGTATCCTCGACAGGGCGCACGGGGAGCTGTTTTTT
>TRBD2|NA|18|TRBV10-3|TRBJ2-2
CAISDPGVAGGGTGELFF
TGTGCCATCAGTGACCCGGGGGTAGCGGGAGGGGGCACCGGGGAGCTGTTTTTT
>TRBD1|NA|16|TRBV5-1|TRBJ2-1
CASSLQGAGSYNEQFF
TGCGCCAGCAGCCTACAGGGGGCGGGATCCTACAATGAGCAGTTCTTC
>NA|NA|12|TRBV7-2|TRBJ2-3
CASSPQSYTQYF
TGTGCCAGCAGTCCCCAGAGCTATACGCAGTATTTT
>NA|NA|15|TRBV18|TRBJ2-2
CASSPGPANTGELFF
TGTGCCAGCTCACCTGGTCCCGCGAACACCGGGGAGCTGTTTTTT
>TRBD1|NA|14|TRBV18|TRBJ1-1
CASSPQGANTEAFF
TGTGCCAGCTCACCACAGGGGGCAAACACTGAAGCTTTCTTT
>NA|NA|15|TRBV28|TRBJ1-1
CASSLAYLGNTEAFF
TGTGCCAGCAGTTTAGCGTACCTAGGGAACACTGAAGCTTTCTTT
>NA|NA|12|TRBV19|TRBJ2-1
CASSIPRNEQFF
TGTGCCAGTAGTATCCCTCGCAATGAGCAGTTCTTC
>NA|NA|11|TRBV20-1|TRBJ1-1
CSASGPQWAFF
TGCAGTGCTAGCGGCCCCCAGTGGGCTTTCTTT
>NA|NA|13|TRBV20-1|TRBJ1-1
CSASAVMNTEAFF
TGCAGTGCTAGTGCGGTGATGAACACTGAAGCTTTCTTT
>TRBD1|NA|14|TRBV28|TRBJ1-4
CASRSRQGNEKLFF
TGTGCCAGCAGGAGCAGACAGGGAAATGAAAAACTGTTTTTT
>NA|NA|11|TRBV6-5|TRBJ1-2
CASSQGHGYTF
TGTGCCAGCAGTCAGGGGCATGGCTACACCTTC
>NA|NA|14|TRBV7-8|TRBJ2-1
CASSLGGSYNEQFF
TGTGCCAGCAGCTTAGGGGGTAGTTACAATGAGCAGTTCTTC
>NA|few|14|TRBV7-9|TRBJ2-1
CASSLTGPTDEQFF
TGTGCCAGCAGCCTCACCGGCCCTACGGATGAGCAGTTCTTC
>NA|NA|12|TRBV29-1|TRBJ1-1
CSVRYTNTEAFF
TGCAGCGTTAGGTACACGAACACTGAAGCTTTCTTT
>NA|NA|13|TRBV7-8|TRBJ1-1
CASSLGQSTEAFF
TGTGCCAGCAGCTTAGGGCAGAGCACTGAAGCTTTCTTT
>TRBD1|NA|15|TRBV7-2|TRBJ2-7
CASSPRQGVNYEQYF
TGTGCCAGCAGCCCAAGACAGGGGGTGAACTACGAGCAGTACTTC
>NA|NA|14|TRBV11-2|TRBJ1-3
CASSLLGPGNTIYF
TGTGCCAGCAGCTTATTGGGACCTGGAAACACCATATATTTT
>NA|NA|17|TRBV12-2|TRBJ1-1
CASRLRGDRAGSTEAFF
TGTGCAAGTCGCTTAAGGGGTGACAGGGCGGGGTCCACTGAAGCTTTCTTT
>TRBD2|NA|19|TRBV6-2/TRBV6-3|TRBJ2-1
CASSQYTALAGVSYNEQFF
TGTGCCAGCAGTCAATACACCGCCTTAGCGGGAGTCTCCTACAATGAGCAGTTCTTC
>TRBD1|NA|13|TRBV30|TRBJ1-2
CAWSPDRIYGYTF
TGTGCCTGGAGCCCGGACAGGATCTATGGCTACACCTTC
>TRBD1|NA|17|TRBV27|TRBJ1-6
CASSSGTGASYNSPLHF
TGTGCCAGCAGTTCCGGGACAGGGGCCTCCTATAATTCACCCCTCCACTTT
>NA|NA|15|TRBV27|TRBJ2-1
CASTPLGTLYNEQFF
TGTGCCAGCACCCCGTTAGGGACCCTCTACAATGAGCAGTTCTTC
>NA|NA|13|TRBV4-2|TRBJ2-1
CASSQEGNNEQFF
TGTGCCAGCAGCCAAGAAGGAAACAATGAGCAGTTCTTC
>TRBD2|NA|14|TRBV19|TRBJ2-3
CASSIAGGVNTQYF
TGTGCCAGTAGTATAGCGGGAGGAGTGAATACGCAGTATTTT
>TRBD1|once|15|TRBV6-5|TRBJ1-5
CASRGGTGLNQPQHF
TGTGCCAGCAGGGGGGGGACAGGGCTGAATCAGCCCCAGCATTTT